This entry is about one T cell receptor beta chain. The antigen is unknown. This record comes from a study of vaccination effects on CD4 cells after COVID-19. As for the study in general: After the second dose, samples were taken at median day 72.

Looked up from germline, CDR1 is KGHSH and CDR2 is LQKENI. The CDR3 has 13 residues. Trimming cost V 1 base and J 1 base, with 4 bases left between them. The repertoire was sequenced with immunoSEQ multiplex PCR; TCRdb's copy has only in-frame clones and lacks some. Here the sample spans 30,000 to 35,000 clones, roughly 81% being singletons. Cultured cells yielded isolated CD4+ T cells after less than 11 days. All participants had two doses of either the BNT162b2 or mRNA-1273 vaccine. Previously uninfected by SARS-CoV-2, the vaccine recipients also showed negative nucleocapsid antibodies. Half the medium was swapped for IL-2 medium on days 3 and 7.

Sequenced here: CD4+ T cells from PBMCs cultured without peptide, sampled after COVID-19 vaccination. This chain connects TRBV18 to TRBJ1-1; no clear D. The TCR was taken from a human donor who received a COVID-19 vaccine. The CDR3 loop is CASSPQGNTEAFF. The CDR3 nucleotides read TGTGCCAGCTCACCACAGGGGAACACTGAAGCTTTCTTT.